This entry lists 19 T cell receptor beta chains sequenced from one sample in a study of shared clonotypes between healthy human individuals. The assay was immunoSEQ multiplex PCR, and TCRdb's table has in-frame clones only and misses some. The sample consists of more than 550,000 clones, about 90% of them appearing once. Naive CD8 isolation took CD45RO-negative cells positively selected for CCR7 and excluded terminally differentiated effector memory CD45RA+ cells. Sequenced material: naive CD8+ T cells sorted from blood. The receptors were sampled from a man between 25 and 39 years old in good health.

The chain combines TRBV7-9 with TRBJ1-4, with 8 bases identical to TRBD1. V was pared by 5 bases and J by 13 bases, with 21 bases of the junction left unmatched. CDR3 size: 17 residues. Germline CDR1 is SEHNR and CDR2 is FQNEAQ (reference sequence). CDR3 in DNA: TGTGCCAGCAGCACTCATATCGGGACAGGATTTAATGAAGGACTGTTTTTT. Protein sequence: CASSTHIGTGFNEGLFF.

The chain combines TRBV4-3 with TRBJ2-1; TRBD1 agrees at 8 bases. CDR1 is LGHNA, CDR2 YSLEER, per germline. V shed 2 bases, J shed 8 bases, and the junction held 14 bases outside the gene matches. This CDR3 comprises 17 residues. Written as DNA, the CDR3 is TGCGCCAGCAGCCAATACTACCGGGACAGGTTAGTCGATGAGCAGTTCTTC. This translates into CASSQYYRDRLVDEQFF.

The J gene is TRBJ2-4, the V gene TRBV6-1; D gene ambiguous. The CDR3 is 18 residues long. CDR1 is MNHNS, CDR2 SASEGT, per germline. The V end was cut by 1 base, the J end by 0 bases, with 16 bases between. CDR3 sequence: CASSEELLGWRAKNIQYF. The CDR3 DNA follows: TGTGCCAGCAGTGAAGAGCTTTTAGGGTGGAGAGCCAAAAACATTCAGTACTTC.

This clone was counted a single time. The chain combines TRBV7-9 with TRBJ1-3; 9 bases align to TRBD1. Trimming cost V 8 bases and J 2 bases; bases outside gene matches: 10. From germline, CDR1 is SEHNR and CDR2 FQNEAQ (reference sequence). CDR3 length equals 16 residues. The CDR3 here is CASSPPYRGPGNTIYF. In DNA, the CDR3 is TGTGCCAGCTCGCCTCCCTACAGGGGGCCTGGAAACACCATATATTTT.

CDR3 DNA: TGTGCCAGCAGTTATCGGGCGGGAGGGCCAGATGAGCAGTTCTTC. This gives the protein CASSYRAGGPDEQFF. The chain recombines TRBV6-5 with TRBJ2-1, with TRBD2 matching over 9 bases. The junction had 8 bases not matched to a gene; V was cut back by 3 bases and J by 8 bases. The CDR3 length is 15 residues. CDR1 and CDR2 (germline): MNHEY, SVGAGI.

The chain links TRBV30 to TRBJ1-2; D might be TRBD1 (5 bases). Deletions cut 0 bases from V and 2 bases from J, with 7 bases between. Germline-derived CDR1 and CDR2 are GTSNPN and SVGIG (reference sequence). The CDR3 runs to 13 residues. This CDR3 is CAWSVGANYGYTF. The CDR3 region has the DNA TGTGCCTGGAGTGTAGGGGCCAACTATGGCTACACCTTC.

This chain links TRBV6-6 with TRBJ2-5; D unclear. This CDR3 has 16 amino acids. Germline V CDR1 and CDR2: MNHNY, SVGAGI (reference sequence). V was cut by 3 bases and J by 3 bases, with 17 bases left in between. The CDR3 DNA follows: TGTGCCAGCAGTTATTTCGGCACAGCAATAAAAGAGACCCAGTACTTC. Translating it yields CASSYFGTAIKETQYF.

The chain employs TRBV30 and TRBJ2-7; the D gene is possibly TRBD2 (6 bases). Germline CDR1 reads GTSNPN; CDR2 reads SVGIG (reference sequence). The CDR3 consists of 13 residues. Trimming removed 1 base at V and 3 bases at J, with 10 bases between. Written as DNA, the CDR3 is TGTGCCTGGAGTGAGGGCGGGATCTACGAGCAGTACTTC. Residues: CAWSEGGIYEQYF. Based on the CDR3 plus reference TRBV30 and TRBJ2-7, the full variable domain is SQTIHQWPATLVQPVGSPLSLECTVEGTSNPNLYWYRQAAGRGLQLLFYSVGIGQISSEVPQNLSASRPQDRQFILSSKKLLLSDSGFYLCAWSEGGIYEQYFGPGTRLTVT.

The V call is TRBV4-2, the J call TRBJ2-1, with 7 bases identical to TRBD2. This CDR3 spans 17 amino acids. Germline CDR1 reads LGHNA; CDR2 reads YNFKEQ. Trimming cost V 0 bases and J 6 bases; bases outside gene matches: 11. CDR3 protein: CASSQDQSGGPTNEQFF. In DNA, the CDR3 is TGTGCCAGCAGCCAAGATCAATCGGGGGGTCCGACCAATGAGCAGTTCTTC.

V usage is TRBV6-5 and J usage is TRBJ2-4; possibly TRBD2 for D (5 bases). Per germline, CDR1 MNHEY and CDR2 SVGAGI. Trimming took off 5 bases at V and 0 bases at J, with 11 bases between the two ends. The CDR3 totals 15 residues. CDR3 amino acids: CASSADFLAKNIQYF. In DNA form, the CDR3 reads TGTGCCAGCAGTGCGGACTTCCTAGCCAAAAACATTCAGTACTTC.

This clone was seen a single time. This rearrangement joins TRBV19 to TRBJ2-7; 9 bases are shared with TRBD2. Per germline, CDR1 LNHDA and CDR2 SQIVND (reference sequence). Trimming removed 4 bases from V and 4 bases from J; junction bases left unmatched: 2. The CDR3 runs to 13 residues. The CDR3 loop reads CASSKSGRYEQYF. The CDR3 DNA is TGTGCCAGTAGTAAGAGCGGGAGGTACGAGCAGTACTTC.

DNA for the CDR3: TGTGCCTACTCGAAGAGCTTTGGTGAAAAACTGTTTTTT. It encodes CAYSKSFGEKLFF. This chain links TRBV30 with TRBJ1-4, with D uncertain. The V end lost 7 bases, the J end lost 7 bases, and 16 bases lay between the germline ends. The CDR3 spans 13 residues. Per the germline V gene, CDR1 is GTSNPN and CDR2 is SVGIG (reference sequence).

The V and J genes are TRBV27 and TRBJ2-1; 15 positions agree with TRBD2. The J segment lost 3 bases and the V segment lost 2 bases, leaving 11 bases of the junction unmatched. The CDR3 length is 20 residues. Germline CDR1 MNHEY, CDR2 SMNVEV (reference sequence). DNA for the CDR3: TGTGCCAGCAGTTTACCCCCGCCGGGACTAGCGGGAGGAAACTACAATGAGCAGTTCTTC. Translation: CASSLPPPGLAGGNYNEQFF.

The chain has TRBV6-1 and TRBJ2-3; maybe TRBD1 (5 bases). V gave up 2 bases and J gave up 3 bases, with 6 bases separating them. The length of the CDR3 is 13 residues. Germline values: CDR1 MNHNS, CDR2 SASEGT. The CDR3 region is CASSERGTDTQYF. The CDR3 nucleotides read TGTGCCAGCAGTGAAAGGGGAACAGATACGCAGTATTTT.

On this clone itself: Other nucleotide sequences from this sample produce the same CDR3. In DNA, the CDR3 is TGTGCCAGCAGCGTAGGAGCGGGGCCCTACGAGCAGTACTTC. It translates to CASSVGAGPYEQYF. The J gene is TRBJ2-7, the V gene TRBV9; 7 bases agree with TRBD2. CDR3 size: 14 residues. Germline V CDR1 and CDR2: SGDLS, YYNGEE. V lost 0 bases to trimming and J lost 2 bases; unmatched junction nucleotides: 2.

V and J are TRBV11-2 and TRBJ2-3; 7 positions match TRBD1. Germline CDR1 SGHAT, CDR2 FQNNGV. The CDR3 contains 14 residues. Germline trimming cut 3 bases from V and 1 base from J; bases unmatched to any gene: 1. The CDR3 protein is CASSFGTGTDTQYF. The CDR3 DNA reads TGTGCCAGCAGCTTTGGGACAGGCACAGATACGCAGTATTTT. The complete variable domain, with remaining parts taken from reference TRBV11-2 and TRBJ2-3, reads EAGVAQSPRYKIIEKRQSVAFWCNPISGHATLYWYQQILGQGPKLLIQFQNNGVVDDSQLPKDRFSAERLKGVDSTLKIQPAKLEDSAVYLCASSFGTGTDTQYFGPGTRLTVL.

The J gene is TRBJ2-7, the V gene TRBV29-1, with TRBD2 matching 14 bases. This CDR3 region has 14 residues. The V and J ends lost 7 bases and 7 bases, in that order; junction bases with no gene match: 9. Germline V gene data show CDR1 as SQVTM and CDR2 as ANQGSEA. CDR3 in amino acids: CSALGLAGVGEQYF. CDR3 bases: TGCAGCGCCCTGGGACTAGCGGGAGTAGGTGAGCAGTACTTC.

The chain joins TRBV29-1 to TRBJ2-7; D might be TRBD1 or TRBD2, each matching 6 bases. Per the germline V gene, CDR1 is SQVTM and CDR2 is ANQGSEA. The V end was cut by 3 bases, the J end by 2 bases, with 14 bases between. The CDR3 contains 14 residues. As DNA, the CDR3 is TGCAGCGTTGAGGAAGCAGGGGAGGCCTACGAGCAGTACTTC. Translated, it gives CSVEEAGEAYEQYF.

CDR3 sequence reads: CASSLIGNLASYNEQFF. As DNA, the CDR3 is TGTGCCAGCAGCCTTATCGGCAACTTAGCCTCCTACAATGAGCAGTTCTTC. The chain carries TRBV7-9 and TRBJ2-1; D is undetermined. The CDR3 is made up of 17 amino acids. Germline-derived CDR1 and CDR2 are SEHNR and FQNEAQ (reference sequence). The V end lost 5 bases, the J end lost 0 bases, and 17 bases lay between the germline ends.